These 13 T cell receptor beta chains came from one sample sequenced in a study of spatial heterogeneity in lung cancer. Whole-study findings and limits: Tumors with more nonsynonymous mutations had more expanded intratumoral alpha and beta TCRs.

TCRdb redid the calling of the 5' RACE reads with MiXCR, one entry per CDR3 protein. The sample lists about 11,000 distinct CDR3 sequences; about 5.2% were seen once. Described time point: sample taken at primary tumor resection. These receptors have no known antigen. Material: lung tumor tissue, obtained at surgery. Receptors originate from a male donor with early-stage non-small cell lung cancer.

The V gene is TRBV5-1, the J gene TRBJ2-5; D gene uncertain. Germline assignment: CDR1 SGHRS and CDR2 YFSETQ. The CDR3 is made up of 14 amino acids. V was pared by 2 bases and J by 2 bases, with 10 bases between. The CDR3: CASSLQPSQETQYF. CDR3 DNA: TGCGCCAGCAGCTTACAGCCAAGTCAAGAGACCCAGTACTTC.

Ten or more counts support this clonotype. The chain joins TRBV5-1 to TRBJ2-7, with D tentatively TRBD1 (8 bases). The CDR3 consists of 15 residues. Deletions cut 4 bases from V and 3 bases from J, with 17 bases between. CDR1 SGHRS and CDR2 YFSETQ come from the germline V gene. CDR3 in DNA: TGCGCCAGCAGCGGAGGACAGGGACTAATCTACGAGCAGTACTTC. Amino acid sequence: CASSGGQGLIYEQYF.

Only a few counts were recorded for this clonotype. V gene TRBV27 combines with J gene TRBJ1-5; tentative D call: TRBD1 (6 bases). V lost 2 bases to trimming and J lost 6 bases, with 17 bases between them. The CDR3 runs to 16 residues. CDR1 MNHEY and CDR2 SMNVEV come from the germline V gene (reference sequence). The chain's CDR3 is CASSLVGGLKGQPQHF. Here the CDR3 DNA reads TGTGCCAGCAGTTTAGTAGGGGGGTTAAAAGGTCAGCCCCAGCATTTT.

In its sample, this clonotype was seen many times. CDR3 loop: CASRQGTYGYTF. CDR3 sequence (DNA): TGTGCCAGCAGGCAGGGAACCTATGGCTACACCTTC. The V call is TRBV28, the J call TRBJ1-2, with D maybe TRBD1 (5 bases). Germline V lookup: CDR1 MDHEN, CDR2 SYDVKM. The V gene lost 6 bases and the J gene lost 4 bases, with 9 bases spanning the gap. This CDR3 is 12 amino acids long.

By its share, this clonotype is medium-sized. At one end the junction does not follow the germline gene, possibly because of a read error. This chain uses TRBV12-3 or TRBV12-4 with TRBJ2-1; TRBD1 might be the D (6 bases). This CDR3 is built from 17 residues. The chain's CDR3 is CASRLGGQGLTYNEQFF. The CDR3 DNA is TGTGCCAGCAGATTAGGGGGTCAGGGGCTTACCTACAATGAGCAGTTCTTC.

Comment on this clonotype: A read error is possible here, since a much larger clone lies one base away. J is TRBJ2-1 and V is TRBV7-4, with 8 bases identical to TRBD2. Germline V lookup: CDR1 SGHVT, CDR2 SQSDAQ. The CDR3 spans 16 residues. The CDR3 DNA is TGTGCCAGCAGCTTGGCGGGACTAGAGTTCAGGAATGATCAGTTCTTC. Encoded protein: CASSLAGLEFRNDQFF.

This clonotype was recorded at least ten times. The V and J genes are TRBV19 and TRBJ1-4; D is ambiguous. Germline loops: CDR1 LNHDA, CDR2 SQIVND (reference sequence). The V end lost 7 bases, the J end lost 5 bases, and 17 bases lay between the germline ends. This CDR3 contains 15 residues. The CDR3 DNA reads as TGTGCCAGTAAGAGTACGCCGAGGAAGAATGAAAAACTGTTTTTT. As protein: CASKSTPRKNEKLFF.

This clonotype was picked up many times. The gene calls are TRBV7-9 and TRBJ2-3, with D unclear. CDR3 size: 14 residues. The V gene's germline CDR1 is SEHNR and CDR2 FQNEAQ (reference sequence). V gave up 1 base and J gave up 2 bases, with 7 bases separating them. The CDR3 DNA sequence: TGTGCCAGCAGCTTAGTGCAGGCCACAGATACGCAGTATTTT. Translating it yields CASSLVQATDTQYF.

By share, this clonotype ranks as medium-sized. The chain employs TRBV5-1 and TRBJ1-1, with TRBD1 as a possible D gene (5 bases). The V end was cut by 0 bases, the J end by 1 base, with 7 bases between. The germline V gene has CDR1 SGHRS and CDR2 YFSETQ. CDR3 length equals 14 residues. This CDR3 reads CASSLGGANTEAFF. Written as DNA, the CDR3 is TGCGCCAGCAGCTTGGGGGGCGCGAACACTGAAGCTTTCTTT.

This clonotype was counted ten times or more. The chain joins TRBV6-5 to TRBJ2-5; 7 nucleotides line up with TRBD1. This CDR3 is 14 amino acids long. Germline lookup yields CDR1 MNHEY and CDR2 SVGAGI. V trimming: 6 bases; J trimming: 2 bases; junction bases outside the gene matches: 6. CDR3 residues: CASRSRQGQETQYF. CDR3 in DNA: TGTGCCAGCAGATCTCGACAGGGACAAGAGACCCAGTACTTC.

This clonotype was recorded at least ten times. The chain recombines TRBV20-1 with TRBJ2-1; TRBD2 agrees at 8 bases. This CDR3 region has 11 residues. The J segment lost 12 bases and the V segment lost 7 bases, leaving 8 bases of the junction unmatched. Looked up from germline, CDR1 is DFQATT and CDR2 is SNEGSKA (reference sequence). Written as DNA, the CDR3 is TGCAGTGTCAAAGCGGGGGTCGGGCAGTTCTTC. It is translated as CSVKAGVGQFF.

About this clonotype itself: Germline and junction disagree at one end, which may indicate a read error. The chain combines TRBV2 with TRBJ2-5; D is uncertain. The CDR3 runs 11 residues. Per the germline V gene, CDR1 is SNHLY and CDR2 is FYNNEI. CDR3 nucleotide sequence: TGTGCCAGCAGTACCACGTCGCTACCGGACTTC. It codes for CASSTTSLPDF. The complete variable domain, with remaining parts taken from reference TRBV2 and TRBJ2-5, reads EPEVTQTPSHQVTQMGQEVILRCVPISNHLYFYWYRQILGQKVEFLVSFYNNEISEKSEIFDDQFSVERPDGSNFTLKIRSTKLEDSAMYFCASSTTSLPDFGPGTRLLVL.

This clonotype showed up many times. The J gene is TRBJ2-1, the V gene TRBV11-2, with D possibly TRBD2 on 5 matching bases. The CDR3 runs to 14 residues. The V and J ends lost 0 bases and 9 bases respectively, with 12 bases between them. CDR1 and CDR2 from the germline V gene are SGHAT and FQNNGV. The CDR3 is CASSLDPSRGEQFF. The CDR3 DNA reads TGTGCCAGCAGCTTAGACCCTTCTCGGGGTGAGCAGTTCTTC.